One T cell receptor beta chain is described in this entry. This sample is part of a study of OX40 agonist ivuxolimab in advanced cancers. Study-wide background: Each patient was given ivuxolimab into a vein every 2 weeks, at 0.01 to 10 mg/kg.

The cohort excluded patients with autoimmune disease history or systemic immunosuppression. Blood got drawn at baseline, again on cycle 4 day 1, and then on cycle 7 day 1. Repertoires were generated with immunoSEQ multiplex PCR, while TCRdb's copy carries only in-frame clones and drops some. The sample holds approximately 91,000 clones, 70% to 90% seen once. Germline-derived CDR1 and CDR2 are MNHEY and SMNVEV (reference sequence). The CDR3 extends over 12 amino acids. The V and J ends lost 4 bases and 6 bases respectively, with 9 bases between them. The input for sequencing was CD4+ or CD8+ T cells sorted from blood, taken in a trial of the OX40 agonist ivuxolimab. The sequence came from an adult with an advanced solid tumor such as melanoma, head and neck, liver or kidney cancer. The V and J genes are TRBV27 and TRBJ1-1; D gene unclear. For the CDR3, the DNA is TGTGCCAGCAGTTCGCTGGTTTCTGAAGCTTTCTTT. This gives the protein CASSSLVSEAFF.